What follows are 9 T cell receptor beta chains derived from one specimen sequenced in a study of blood T cell repertoires in COVID-19. Here immunoSEQ multiplex PCR was the method, and the copy in TCRdb shows in-frame clones only, minus some. The sample contains over 30,000 clones, roughly nine tenths of which appear only once. Sequences were obtained from peripheral blood. Receptors were obtained from a man between 70 and 80 years old with active COVID-19.

CDR3 amino acids: CASSVGLAGGWADTQYF. The CDR3, as DNA: TGTGCCAGCAGCGTGGGACTAGCGGGAGGTTGGGCAGATACGCAGTATTTT. This chain joins TRBV9 and TRBJ2-3, with 15 nucleotides matching TRBD2. The CDR3 totals 17 residues. Germline CDR1 is SGDLS and CDR2 is YYNGEE. After removal of 2 bases from V and 4 bases from J, the junction contained 5 bases not matched to a gene.

The chain joins TRBV28 to TRBJ1-1; 8 bases fit TRBD1. The CDR3 totals 18 residues. The germline V gene has CDR1 MDHEN and CDR2 SYDVKM. V trimming: 5 bases; J trimming: 1 base; junction bases outside the gene matches: 15. The CDR3 sequence is CASSTRQGRTFGNTEAFF. The CDR3 DNA is TGTGCCAGCAGTACCAGACAGGGGCGGACGTTTGGGAACACTGAAGCTTTCTTT.

The rearrangement uses TRBV4-1 and TRBJ2-1; possibly TRBD1 for D (5 bases). The CDR3 covers 16 residues. Germline assignment: CDR1 MGHRA and CDR2 YSYEKL. V dropped 2 bases and J dropped 0 bases, with 11 bases sitting between them. CDR3 coding DNA: TGCGCCAGCAGCCAACAGGGTTTCGGCTCCTACAATGAGCAGTTCTTC. This translates into CASSQQGFGSYNEQFF.

The CDR3 DNA follows: TGTGCTAGTGGCCCGGGACTGCTCACAGATACGCAGTATTTT. Residues: CASGPGLLTDTQYF. The gene calls are TRBV12-5 and TRBJ2-3; tentative D call: TRBD2 (6 bases). The CDR3 contains 14 residues. V dropped 6 bases and J dropped 2 bases, with 12 bases sitting between them. CDR1 and CDR2 (germline): LGHNT, FRNRAP.

This chain connects TRBV19 to TRBJ2-1; 7 bases map to TRBD2. V trimming: 3 bases; J trimming: 7 bases; junction bases outside the gene matches: 3. Germline CDR1 reads LNHDA; CDR2 reads SQIVND (reference sequence). The CDR3 spans 13 residues. The CDR3 spells CASSIGTNNEQFF. DNA for the CDR3: TGTGCCAGTAGTATCGGGACTAATAATGAGCAGTTCTTC.

The chain couples TRBV7-2 to TRBJ2-2, with D possibly TRBD1 on 6 matching bases. Germline V gene lookup returns CDR1 SGHTA and CDR2 FQGNSA. The CDR3 is 14 amino acids. V was trimmed by 5 bases and J by 3 bases, leaving 10 bases between them. In nucleotides, the CDR3 is TGTGCCAGCAGCCAGGGACACTACACCGGGGAGCTGTTTTTT. Translation: CASSQGHYTGELFF.

The gene calls are TRBV7-2 and TRBJ2-5; 7 bases are a match to TRBD1. The CDR3 covers 13 residues. The trim removed 5 bases at V and 3 bases at J, leaving 3 bases unmatched. Germline V gene sequence: CDR1 SGHTA, CDR2 FQGNSA. CDR3 region: CASSPGTEETQYF. CDR3 sequence (DNA): TGTGCCAGCAGCCCCGGGACAGAAGAGACCCAGTACTTC.

The DNA for the CDR3 is TGTGCCAGCAGCCAAGAGGTCCCAGGGCATGGCTACACCTTC. It translates to CASSQEVPGHGYTF. The J gene is TRBJ1-2, the V gene TRBV3-1 (or the pseudogene TRBV3-2); perhaps TRBD1 as D (5 bases). V lost 0 bases to trimming and J lost 6 bases, with 11 bases between them. The CDR3 runs 14 residues. CDR1 is LGHDT, CDR2 YNNKEL, per germline (reference sequence).

V is TRBV4-3 and J is TRBJ2-7; 9 bases are shared with TRBD1. Looked up from germline, CDR1 is LGHNA and CDR2 is YSLEER. V lost 1 base and J lost 3; bases outside the gene matches: 4. The CDR3 sequence is 15 residues long. CDR3 sequence (DNA): TGCGCCAGCAGCCAAGGAGACAGGGGGAACTACGAGCAGTACTTC. It translates to CASSQGDRGNYEQYF.